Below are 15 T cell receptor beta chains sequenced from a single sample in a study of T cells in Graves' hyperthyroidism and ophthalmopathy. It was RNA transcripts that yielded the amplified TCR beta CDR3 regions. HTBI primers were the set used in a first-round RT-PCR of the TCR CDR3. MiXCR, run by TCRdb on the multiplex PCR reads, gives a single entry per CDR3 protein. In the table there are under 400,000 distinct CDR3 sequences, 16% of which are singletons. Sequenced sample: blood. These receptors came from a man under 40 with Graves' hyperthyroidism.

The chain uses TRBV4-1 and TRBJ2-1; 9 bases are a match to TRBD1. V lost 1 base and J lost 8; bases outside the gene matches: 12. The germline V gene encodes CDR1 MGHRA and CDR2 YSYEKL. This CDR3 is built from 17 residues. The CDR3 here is CASSQATGTGKLDEQFF. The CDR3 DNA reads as TGCGCCAGCAGCCAAGCCACCGGGACAGGGAAACTAGATGAGCAGTTCTTC.

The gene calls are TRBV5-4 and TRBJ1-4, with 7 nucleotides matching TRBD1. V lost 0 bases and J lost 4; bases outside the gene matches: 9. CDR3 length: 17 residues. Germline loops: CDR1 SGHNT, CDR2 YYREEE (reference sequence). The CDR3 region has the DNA TGTGCCAGCAGCTTGGGAGGGGGCGGCGTTGGTAATGAAAAACTGTTTTTT. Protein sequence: CASSLGGGGVGNEKLFF.

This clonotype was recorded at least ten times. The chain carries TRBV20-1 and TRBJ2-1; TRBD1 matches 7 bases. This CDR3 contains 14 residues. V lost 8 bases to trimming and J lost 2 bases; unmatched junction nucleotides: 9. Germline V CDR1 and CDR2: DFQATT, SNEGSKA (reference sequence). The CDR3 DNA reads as TGCAGTCACATTGAGGGGGCCGCCTACAATGAGCAGTTCTTC. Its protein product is CSHIEGAAYNEQFF.

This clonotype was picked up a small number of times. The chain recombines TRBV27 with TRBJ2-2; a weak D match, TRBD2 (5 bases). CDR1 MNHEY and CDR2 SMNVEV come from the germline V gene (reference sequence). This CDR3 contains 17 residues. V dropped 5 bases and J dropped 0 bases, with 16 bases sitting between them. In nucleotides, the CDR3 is TGTGCCAGCAGTCTTCGAGGGCTAGCTCCGAACACCGGGGAGCTGTTTTTT. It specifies CASSLRGLAPNTGELFF.

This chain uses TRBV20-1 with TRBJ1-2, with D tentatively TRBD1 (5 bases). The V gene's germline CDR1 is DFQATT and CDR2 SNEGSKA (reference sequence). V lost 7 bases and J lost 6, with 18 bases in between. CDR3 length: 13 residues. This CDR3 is CSGYKGLEHGYTF. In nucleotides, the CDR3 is TGCAGTGGGTATAAGGGGCTGGAACATGGCTACACCTTC.

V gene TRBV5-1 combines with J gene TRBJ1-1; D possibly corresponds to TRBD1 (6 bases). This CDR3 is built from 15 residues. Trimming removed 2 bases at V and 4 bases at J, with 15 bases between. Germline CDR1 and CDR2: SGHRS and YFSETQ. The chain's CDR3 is CASSFDLIRGTEAFF. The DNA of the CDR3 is TGCGCCAGCAGCTTTGATCTCATCAGGGGCACTGAAGCTTTCTTT.

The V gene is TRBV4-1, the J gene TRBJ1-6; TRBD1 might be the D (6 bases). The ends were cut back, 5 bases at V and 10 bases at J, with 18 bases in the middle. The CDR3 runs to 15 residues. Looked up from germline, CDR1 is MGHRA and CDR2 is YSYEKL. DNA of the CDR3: TGCGCCAGCAGCGCCCGAATCCGGGGGCGGTCACCCCTCCACTTT. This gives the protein CASSARIRGRSPLHF.

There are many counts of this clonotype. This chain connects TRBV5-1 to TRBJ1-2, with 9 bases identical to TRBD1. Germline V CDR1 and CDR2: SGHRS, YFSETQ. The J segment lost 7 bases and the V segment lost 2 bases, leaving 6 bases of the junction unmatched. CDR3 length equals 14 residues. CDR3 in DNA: TGCGCCAGCAGCTTACAGGGACAGGGTCCTGGCTACACCTTC. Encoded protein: CASSLQGQGPGYTF.

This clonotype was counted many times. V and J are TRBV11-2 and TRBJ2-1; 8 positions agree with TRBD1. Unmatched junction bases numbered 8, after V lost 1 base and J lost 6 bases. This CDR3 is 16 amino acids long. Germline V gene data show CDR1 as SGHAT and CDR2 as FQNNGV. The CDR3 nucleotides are TGTGCCAGCAGCTTAGTCCCCGGACAGGGAGGCAATGAGCAGTTCTTC. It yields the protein CASSLVPGQGGNEQFF.

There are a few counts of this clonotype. CDR3 in amino acids: CSVEGQVDTEAFF. The CDR3 region has the DNA TGCAGCGTTGAAGGGCAAGTGGACACTGAAGCTTTCTTT. The V call is TRBV29-1, the J call TRBJ1-1; D is undetermined. Trimming took off 1 base at V and 3 bases at J, with 9 bases between the two ends. The length of the CDR3 is 13 residues. CDR1 and CDR2 from the germline V gene are SQVTM and ANQGSEA.

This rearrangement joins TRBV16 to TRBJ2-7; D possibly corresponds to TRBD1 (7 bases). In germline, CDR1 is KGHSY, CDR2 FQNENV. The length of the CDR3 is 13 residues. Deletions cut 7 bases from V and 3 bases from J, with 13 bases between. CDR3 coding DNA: TGTGCCAGCACGCCAGGGGGGTTCTACGAGCAGTACTTC. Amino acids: CASTPGGFYEQYF.

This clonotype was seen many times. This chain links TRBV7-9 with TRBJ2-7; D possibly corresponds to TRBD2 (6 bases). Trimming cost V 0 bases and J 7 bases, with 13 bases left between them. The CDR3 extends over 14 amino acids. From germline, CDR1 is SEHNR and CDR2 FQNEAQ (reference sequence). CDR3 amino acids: CASSLASTGGEQYF. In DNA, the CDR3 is TGTGCCAGCAGCTTAGCGAGTACCGGAGGGGAGCAGTACTTC.

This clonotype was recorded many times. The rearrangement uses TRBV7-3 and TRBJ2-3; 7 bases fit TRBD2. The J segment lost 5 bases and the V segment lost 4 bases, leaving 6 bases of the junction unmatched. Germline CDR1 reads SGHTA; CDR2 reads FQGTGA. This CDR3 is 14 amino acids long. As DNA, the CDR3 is TGTGCCAGCAGCTCCGGTACTAGCGTAGATACGCAGTATTTT. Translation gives CASSSGTSVDTQYF.

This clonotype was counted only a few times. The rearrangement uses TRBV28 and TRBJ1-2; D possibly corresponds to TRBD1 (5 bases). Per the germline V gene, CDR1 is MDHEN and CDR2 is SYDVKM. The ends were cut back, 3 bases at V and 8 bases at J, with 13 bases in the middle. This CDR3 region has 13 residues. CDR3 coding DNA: TGTGCCAGCAGTTTTACTGGGGGTTACGGCTACACCTTC. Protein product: CASSFTGGYGYTF.

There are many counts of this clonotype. This CDR3 reads CASSFEGQGNYGYTF. DNA of the CDR3: TGCGCCAGCAGCTTTGAGGGACAGGGGAACTATGGCTACACCTTC. The chain carries TRBV5-1 and TRBJ1-2, with TRBD1 matching over 10 bases. With 2 bases clipped from V and 2 bases from J, the junction kept 3 bases outside the gene matches. Germline CDR1 is SGHRS and CDR2 is YFSETQ. CDR3 size: 15 residues.